This T cell receptor beta chain emerged from a study of beta chain features in type 1 diabetes. General study results and limits: In patients and controls equally, PCR might favor templates that are shorter. There was no resolution here of whether HLA type influences TCRB rearrangement.

Reverse transcribing all isolated RNA meant expressed TCRB transcripts were sequenced. Profiled with immunoSEQ multiplex PCR; TCRdb holds only in-frame clones, not every one. The sample has 620,000 or so clones; 15% to 19% are singletons. Staining for CD45RO/CCR7/CD25/CD127/CD95/CD27 allowed sorting of CD4+ naive, central memory, regulatory and stem cell-like memory cells. Points on this clone: Its antigen is unknown.

V shed 0 bases and J shed 4 bases, with 11 bases lying between them. The CDR3 totals 15 residues. CDR1 is SGHRS, CDR2 YFSETQ, per germline. Sample: naive CD4+ T cells from blood. This TCR derives from a man younger than 35 in good health. This sequence joins TRBV5-1 and TRBJ1-3; D is possibly TRBD1 (6 bases). The CDR3 DNA reads TGCGCCAGCAGCTTGGACAGGGCTCCCGGAAACACCATATATTTT. It codes for CASSLDRAPGNTIYF.